Following are 12 T cell receptor beta chains from one sample sequenced in a study of shared clonotypes between healthy human individuals. This table comes from immunoSEQ multiplex PCR, and its TCRdb copy is limited to in-frame clones, with some not included. The sample holds about 960,000 clones, more than 75% seen once. The specimen sequenced was memory CD4+ T cells sorted from blood. Regarding subset: CD45RA-negative fraction. The origin of the receptors is a man aged 18 to 29 in good health.

The genes are TRBV5-1 and TRBJ2-3; no definite D call. The CDR3 has 15 residues. CDR1 and CDR2 from the germline V gene are SGHRS and YFSETQ. The V end lost 4 bases, the J end lost 0 bases, and 12 bases lay between the germline ends. CDR3 sequence: CASSIQGSSTDTQYF. The CDR3, as DNA: TGCGCCAGCAGCATACAAGGGTCTAGCACAGATACGCAGTATTTT.

Note on this clone: Within the sample, other DNA sequences also encode this same CDR3. J is TRBJ2-7 and V is TRBV28, with D unresolved. Trimming cost V 9 bases and J 2 bases, with 5 bases left between them. The CDR3 runs 10 residues. The germline V gene has CDR1 MDHEN and CDR2 SYDVKM. CDR3 nucleotides: TGTGCCAGTGGGCCCTACGAGCAGTACTTC. Translated: CASGPYEQYF.

Concerning this clone itself: Other DNA sequences of this sample code for an identical CDR3. The chain combines TRBV5-1 with TRBJ1-4, with TRBD1 as a possible D gene (5 bases). V gave up 0 bases and J gave up 5 bases, with 11 bases separating them. Looked up from germline, CDR1 is SGHRS and CDR2 is YFSETQ. The CDR3 spans 15 residues. In DNA form, the CDR3 reads TGCGCCAGCAGCTTGGAAGGGACCCCCAATGAAAAACTGTTTTTT. This translates into CASSLEGTPNEKLFF.

CDR3 DNA: TGTGCCAGCGGTTCGGACGTAACCTACGAGCAGTACTTC. This encodes CASGSDVTYEQYF. This chain joins TRBV2 and TRBJ2-7, with D unresolved. The germline gives CDR1 SNHLY, CDR2 FYNNEI. The V end lost 8 bases, the J end lost 2 bases, and 13 bases lay between the germline ends. The CDR3 loop spans 13 amino acids. The variable domain in full, completed from reference TRBV2 and TRBJ2-7, reads EPEVTQTPSHQVTQMGQEVILRCVPISNHLYFYWYRQILGQKVEFLVSFYNNEISEKSEIFDDQFSVERPDGSNFTLKIRSTKLEDSAMYFCASGSDVTYEQYFGPGTRLTVT.

This chain links TRBV7-9 with TRBJ1-3; 10 bases fit TRBD1. Germline loops: CDR1 SEHNR, CDR2 FQNEAQ (reference sequence). The trim removed 1 base at V and 0 bases at J, leaving 3 bases unmatched. The CDR3 has 17 amino acids. The CDR3 DNA sequence: TGTGCCAGCAGCTTAGTGTGGGACAGGGGCTCTGGAAACACCATATATTTT. Its protein product is CASSLVWDRGSGNTIYF.

The chain links TRBV9 to TRBJ2-7, with D perhaps given as TRBD1 or TRBD2 (5 bases each). The CDR3 loop spans 15 amino acids. Trimming took 4 bases from V and 1 from J, leaving 15 bases between them. Per germline, CDR1 SGDLS and CDR2 YYNGEE. The chain's CDR3 is CASSSGTVPSYEQYF. The CDR3 region has the DNA TGTGCCAGCAGCTCCGGGACGGTCCCTTCCTACGAGCAGTACTTC.

The chain links TRBV6-5 to TRBJ2-3; TRBD2 might be the D (7 bases). This CDR3 region has 14 residues. Germline V gene lookup returns CDR1 MNHEY and CDR2 SVGAGI. V was shortened by 7 bases and J by 4 bases, with 15 bases between the two germline ends. CDR3 protein: CASMVGGGPDTQYF. CDR3 coding DNA: TGTGCCAGCATGGTGGGGGGGGGCCCAGATACGCAGTATTTT.

The rearrangement links TRBV7-2 to TRBJ2-3, with 10 positions matching TRBD2. The ends lost 1 base at V and 6 bases at J; junction bases unmatched: 16. The CDR3 length is 19 residues. The germline CDR1 and CDR2 sequences are SGHTA and FQGNSA. In DNA, the CDR3 is TGTGCCAGCAGCTTAGTATCGACTAGCGGGTTTCGAGGTCTGGATACGCAGTATTTT. This gives the protein CASSLVSTSGFRGLDTQYF.

The J gene is TRBJ1-1, the V gene TRBV6-5; tentatively, D is TRBD1 (6 bases). Germline loops: CDR1 MNHEY, CDR2 SVGAGI. Deletions cut 2 bases from V and 11 bases from J, with 12 bases between. The CDR3 runs 12 residues. In nucleotides, the CDR3 is TGTGCCAGCAGTTACAAACAGGGAAATGCTTTCTTT. This translates into CASSYKQGNAFF.

The J gene is TRBJ2-2, the V gene TRBV19, with no clear D. CDR1 is LNHDA, CDR2 SQIVND, per germline (reference sequence). The CDR3 extends over 15 amino acids. Trimming pared 3 bases from V and 0 bases from J, leaving 8 bases between. This chain's CDR3 is CASSMGISNTGELFF. DNA for the CDR3: TGTGCCAGTAGTATGGGAATATCGAACACCGGGGAGCTGTTTTTT.

To note about this clone: The sample has other DNA sequences that encode this CDR3 too. V gene TRBV5-1 combines with J gene TRBJ2-5; D tentatively fits TRBD1 or TRBD2 (5 bases each). The germline CDR1 and CDR2 sequences are SGHRS and YFSETQ. The CDR3 runs to 15 residues. V was trimmed by 0 bases and J by 2 bases, leaving 11 bases between them. As DNA, the CDR3 is TGCGCCAGCAGCTTGGTGGGGACCAGACAAGAGACCCAGTACTTC. The encoded protein is CASSLVGTRQETQYF.

The chain recombines TRBV7-8 with TRBJ2-5, with TRBD1 matching over 8 bases. Germline V CDR1 and CDR2: SGHVS, FQNEAQ. The CDR3 extends over 16 amino acids. V shed 1 base and J 5 bases; nucleotides not matched to a gene: 9. The CDR3 protein is CASSLGQGARAETQYF. The CDR3 nucleotides read TGTGCCAGCAGCTTAGGGCAGGGGGCGCGGGCTGAGACCCAGTACTTC. The full variable domain, rest sourced from reference TRBV7-8 and TRBJ2-5, is GAGVSQSPRYKVAKRGQDVALRCDPISGHVSLFWYQQALGQGPEFLTYFQNEAQLDKSGLPSDRFFAERPEGSVSTLKIQRTQQEDSAVYLCASSLGQGARAETQYFGPGTRLLVL.